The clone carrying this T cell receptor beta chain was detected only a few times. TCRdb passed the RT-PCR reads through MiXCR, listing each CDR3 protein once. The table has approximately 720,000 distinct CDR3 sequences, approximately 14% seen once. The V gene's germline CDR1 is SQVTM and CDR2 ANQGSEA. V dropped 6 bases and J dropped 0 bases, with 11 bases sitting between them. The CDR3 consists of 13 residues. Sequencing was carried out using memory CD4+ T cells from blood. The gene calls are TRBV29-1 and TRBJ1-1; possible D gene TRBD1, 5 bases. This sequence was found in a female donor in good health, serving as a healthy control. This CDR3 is CSVAGRMNTEAFF. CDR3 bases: TGCAGCGTCGCGGGACGGATGAACACTGAAGCTTTCTTT.